A single sample gave rise to the 24 T cell receptor beta chains below, sequenced in a study of T cells expressing NK-cell markers. Using the 5' RACE reads, TCRdb records one entry per CDR3 protein without DNA. The sample's table shows about 180,000 distinct CDR3 sequences. The sequenced sample was blood T cells: a sorted CD56 or NKG2C T cell subset, CD4+ or CD8+ T cells, or bulk PBMC T cells (not recorded which). These receptors all stem from a man aged 18-75 years in good health.

The chain recombines TRBV29-1 with TRBJ2-4; TCRdb indicates TRBD1, and absent DNA this call remains unverified. CDR3 length equals 11 residues. Germline V CDR1 and CDR2: SQVTM, ANQGSEA. CDR3 region: CSVAISGQQYF.

The chain employs TRBV6-2 or TRBV6-3 and TRBJ2-7; the TRBD1 assignment by TCRdb is unverifiable without DNA. The germline gives CDR1 MNHEY, CDR2 SVGEGT. This CDR3 spans 17 amino acids. The CDR3: CASSYPPTGRGMYEQYF.

The genes are TRBV20-1 and TRBJ2-3; TCRdb returns TRBD1, unconfirmable since there is no DNA. CDR3 size: 15 residues. Germline loops: CDR1 DFQATT, CDR2 SNEGSKA (reference sequence). The CDR3: CSAGGRGPSTDTQYF.

The chain is built from TRBV7-9 and TRBJ2-5; no DNA is available, so the TRBD2 call from TCRdb remains unchecked. Germline V CDR1 and CDR2: SEHNR, FQNEAQ (reference sequence). This CDR3 comprises 15 residues. The CDR3 protein is CASSLGTSGGLTQYF. The whole variable domain, remainder taken from reference TRBV7-9 and TRBJ2-5, is DTGVSQNPRHKITKRGQNVTFRCDPISEHNRLYWYRQTLGQGPEFLTYFQNEAQLEKSRLLSDRFSAERPKGSFSTLEIQRTEQGDSAMYLCASSLGTSGGLTQYFGPGTRLLVL.

The chain is built from TRBV15 and TRBJ2-3. The CDR3 is made up of 13 amino acids. Looked up from germline, CDR1 is LNHNV and CDR2 is YYDKDF (reference sequence). The CDR3: CATSSSPRDTQYF.

V gene TRBV5-6 combines with J gene TRBJ2-1; there is no DNA to check the TCRdb D call of TRBD1. The CDR3 runs to 12 residues. CDR1 and CDR2 from the germline V gene are SGHDT and YYEEEE. The CDR3 is CASSGDGGQQFF.

This chain links TRBV20-1 with TRBJ2-7; TCRdb designates TRBD1, a call that cannot be tested without DNA. Germline V gene lookup returns CDR1 DFQATT and CDR2 SNEGSKA (reference sequence). This CDR3 contains 15 residues. CDR3 amino acids: CSARDDLDRAYEQYF.

The V gene is TRBV7-8, the J gene TRBJ2-7; TCRdb designates TRBD1, a call that cannot be tested without DNA. The CDR3 runs to 15 residues. Per germline, CDR1 SGHVS and CDR2 FQNEAQ. CDR3 residues: CASRIGPGMGYEQYF.

CDR3 sequence: CASSNDGFYEQYF. The chain recombines TRBV19 with TRBJ2-7. Per germline, CDR1 LNHDA and CDR2 SQIVND (reference sequence). The CDR3 covers 13 residues. Supplemented by reference TRBV19 and TRBJ2-7, the full variable domain reads DGGITQSPKYLFRKEGQNVTLSCEQNLNHDAMYWYRQDPGQGLRLIYYSQIVNDFQKGDIAEGYSVSREKKESFPLTVTSAQKNPTAFYLCASSNDGFYEQYFGPGTRLTVT.

The V and J genes are TRBV7-9 and TRBJ2-1; TCRdb picks TRBD2, but there is no DNA to check that call. Germline CDR1 SEHNR, CDR2 FQNEAQ (reference sequence). This CDR3 is built from 12 residues. The CDR3 region is CASSSSSRKQFF.

The chain is built from TRBV29-1 and TRBJ1-1; TCRdb indicates TRBD1, and absent DNA this call remains unverified. Germline CDR1 SQVTM, CDR2 ANQGSEA. CDR3 length: 11 residues. The CDR3 sequence is CSGRGGTEAFF.

The rearrangement uses TRBV12-5 and TRBJ2-1. Germline CDR1 LGHNT, CDR2 FRNRAP. The CDR3 is 15 residues long. CDR3 amino acids: CASGSSWRSYNEQFF.

V is TRBV3-1 and J is TRBJ2-1; the D call of TRBD1 rests on TCRdb alone, since no DNA is present to check it. Germline V gene sequence: CDR1 LGHDT, CDR2 YNNKEL (reference sequence). The CDR3 is 15 residues long. CDR3 in amino acids: CASSAGTGGVDEQFF.

The chain employs TRBV6-5 and TRBJ2-7. CDR3 length: 15 amino acids. CDR1 and CDR2 (germline): MNHEY, SVGAGI. The CDR3 sequence is CASSYLGGTTYEQYF.

The chain uses TRBV20-1 and TRBJ1-1; TCRdb reports TRBD1, a call that lacks DNA to check it against. This CDR3 has 14 amino acids. Germline CDR1 reads DFQATT; CDR2 reads SNEGSKA (reference sequence). The chain's CDR3 is CSAPQGDRGIEAFF.

The V and J genes are TRBV27 and TRBJ2-7; TCRdb's assignment of TRBD1 cannot be checked, as there is no DNA. Germline values: CDR1 MNHEY, CDR2 SMNVEV (reference sequence). The CDR3 loop spans 15 amino acids. The chain's CDR3 is CASSLSGGLVYEQYF.

The CDR3 spells CATSDFEGQPFHWMNTEAFF. J is TRBJ1-1 and V is TRBV24-1; TCRdb's D call of TRBD1 is untestable without DNA. This CDR3 comprises 20 residues. Germline V gives CDR1 KGHDR, CDR2 SFDVKD.

The V gene is TRBV4-2, the J gene TRBJ1-4; TCRdb gives TRBD1 as the D gene, but with no DNA this cannot be confirmed. This CDR3 has 15 amino acids. Per the germline V gene, CDR1 is LGHNA and CDR2 is YNFKEQ. The CDR3 reads CASSQDGQGGEKLFF.

The CDR3 protein is CASSLDSVATIGTDTQYF. The chain is built from TRBV5-1 and TRBJ2-3. Germline values: CDR1 SGHRS, CDR2 YFSETQ. The CDR3 consists of 18 residues.

The chain combines TRBV6-5 with TRBJ1-5. The CDR3 is 15 amino acids. Germline CDR1 reads MNHEY; CDR2 reads SVGAGI. CDR3 in amino acids: CASSYGQYSNQPQHF.

The V and J genes are TRBV3-1 and TRBJ2-3. The CDR3 spans 13 residues. The V gene's germline CDR1 is LGHDT and CDR2 YNNKEL (reference sequence). This chain's CDR3 is CASSQRGQDTQYF.

The chain couples TRBV19 to TRBJ2-1; the TCRdb D gene call, TRBD2, has no DNA to confirm it. CDR1 is LNHDA, CDR2 SQIVND, per germline (reference sequence). The CDR3 extends over 14 amino acids. CDR3 in amino acids: CATSRFVSYNEQFF.

V and J are TRBV19 and TRBJ1-1. CDR3 length: 13 amino acids. In germline, CDR1 is LNHDA, CDR2 SQIVND (reference sequence). The CDR3 reads CASSMVGNTEAFF.

V and J are TRBV7-9 and TRBJ2-2; TCRdb's D gene call, TRBD2, goes unchecked for lack of DNA. This CDR3 is 16 amino acids long. CDR1 is SEHNR, CDR2 FQNEAQ, per germline (reference sequence). CDR3 in amino acids: CASSFIVAEQTGELFF.